Following are 2 T cell receptor beta chains from one sample sequenced in a study of blood T cell repertoires in COVID-19. Profiling relied on immunoSEQ multiplex PCR, and the TCRdb table lists in-frame clones only, not all of them. The sample includes approximately 300,000 clones, about nine tenths of them seen just once. The sequencing sample was made of PBMCs or T cells enriched from blood (not recorded which). The receptors originated from a man aged 60-69 years who had recovered from COVID-19.

V gene TRBV30 combines with J gene TRBJ1-5; no firm D call. The CDR3 extends over 13 amino acids. The V end lost 2 bases, the J end lost 2 bases, and 7 bases lay between the germline ends. Germline loops: CDR1 GTSNPN, CDR2 SVGIG (reference sequence). CDR3 coding DNA: TGTGCCTGGAGTAGGGAGGGCAATCAGCCCCAGCATTTT. Translating gives CAWSREGNQPQHF.

The chain joins TRBV2 to TRBJ2-7, with D possibly matching TRBD2 (7 bases). Germline values: CDR1 SNHLY, CDR2 FYNNEI. V was trimmed by 5 bases and J by 2 bases, leaving 16 bases between them. CDR3 length: 15 residues. Here the CDR3 reads CASSPLGGATYEQYF. The CDR3 nucleotides are TGTGCCAGCAGTCCCCTGGGGGGGGCGACCTACGAGCAGTACTTC. The full variable domain, its missing parts supplied by reference TRBV2 and TRBJ2-7, is EPEVTQTPSHQVTQMGQEVILRCVPISNHLYFYWYRQILGQKVEFLVSFYNNEISEKSEIFDDQFSVERPDGSNFTLKIRSTKLEDSAMYFCASSPLGGATYEQYFGPGTRLTVT.